The 8 T cell receptor beta chains below all came from one sample that was sequenced in a study of blood T cells in healthy people across ages. Using a J-beta primer mix together with a sample-barcoded 5' primer, a second PCR was run for about 6 to 11 cycles. From the 5' RACE reads, TCRdb called clonotypes with MiXCR, one entry per CDR3 protein. The table has approximately 1,000,000 distinct CDR3 sequences, roughly 45% seen once. Sequencing used blood. The receptors here all came from a woman between 55 and 75 years old in good health.

Only a few counts were recorded for this clonotype. The rearrangement joins TRBV20-1 to TRBJ2-7, with TRBD1 matching over 9 bases. Per germline, CDR1 DFQATT and CDR2 SNEGSKA (reference sequence). The CDR3 extends over 13 amino acids. V dropped 4 bases and J dropped 3; count of bases not matched to a gene: 4. The CDR3 protein is CSAKGQGFYEQYF. CDR3 DNA: TGCAGTGCTAAGGGACAGGGTTTCTACGAGCAGTACTTC.

A few counts support this clonotype. This chain links TRBV15 with TRBJ2-1; weak D call: TRBD1 (6 bases). The CDR3 runs 16 residues. The V end lost 1 base, the J end lost 1 base, and 11 bases lay between the germline ends. The germline gives CDR1 LNHNV, CDR2 YYDKDF (reference sequence). The CDR3 DNA reads TGTGCCACCAGCAGAGTCCGGGACACGTCCTACAATGAGCAGTTCTTC. It yields the protein CATSRVRDTSYNEQFF.

The chain is built from TRBV7-8 and TRBJ2-6; a weak D match, TRBD1 (6 bases). The CDR3 runs to 18 residues. The germline V gene has CDR1 SGHVS and CDR2 FQNEAQ. The V end was cut by 2 bases, the J end by 0 bases, with 14 bases between. The CDR3 region has the DNA TGTGCCAGCAGCTTATCAACAGGGTCCAACTCTGGGGCCAACGTCCTGACTTTC. Protein product: CASSLSTGSNSGANVLTF.

V gene TRBV6-1 combines with J gene TRBJ1-2, with D perhaps matching TRBD1 (6 bases). There are 14 residues in the CDR3. Per the germline V gene, CDR1 is MNHNS and CDR2 is SASEGT. Trimming removed 2 bases from V and 4 bases from J, with 11 bases in between. The CDR3 DNA sequence: TGTGCCAGCAGTGAATCTTCAGGGGTCTATGGCTACACCTTC. Its translation: CASSESSGVYGYTF.

This rearrangement joins TRBV30 to TRBJ2-5; 9 bases map to TRBD1. The end of the DNA aligns better with TRBJ2-7, so the J call may be wrong. This CDR3 is 14 amino acids long. The germline CDR1 and CDR2 sequences are GTSNPN and SVGIG (reference sequence). Here the CDR3 DNA reads TGTGCCTGGCGGAGAGGGGACAGGGTGAACGAGCAGTACTTC. It is translated as CAWRRGDRVNEQYF.

The V call is TRBV3-1, the J call TRBJ2-7; 10 bases agree with TRBD2. The germline V gene has CDR1 LGHDT and CDR2 YNNKEL (reference sequence). Trimming cost V 0 bases and J 2 bases; bases outside gene matches: 7. This CDR3 has 17 amino acids. The CDR3 bases are TGTGCCAGCAGCCAAGATAAACCTAGCGGGAGCGCCTACGAGCAGTACTTC. It encodes CASSQDKPSGSAYEQYF.

In its sample, this clonotype was seen a few times. This rearrangement joins TRBV6-2 or TRBV6-3 to TRBJ1-5, with no clear D. Germline CDR1 reads MNHEY; CDR2 reads SVGEGT. The CDR3 sequence is 19 residues long. V lost 2 bases and J lost 0, with 20 bases in between. CDR3 in DNA: TGTGCCAGCAGTTACCCGACCTCGACGGGGTGGGATAGCAATCAGCCCCAGCATTTT. Protein product: CASSYPTSTGWDSNQPQHF.

CDR3 sequence (DNA): TGTGCCAGGAGAATGGGACAGGGGGCATCTGGGGCCAACGTCCTGACTTTC. This translates into CARRMGQGASGANVLTF. This sequence joins TRBV12-3 or TRBV12-4 and TRBJ2-6; 12 bases are a match to TRBD1. The V and J ends lost 9 bases and 1 base, in that order; junction bases with no gene match: 7. This CDR3 comprises 17 residues.